Detailed here is one TCR beta chain. Its antigen is not identified. This specimen belongs to a study of T cell repertoires in cytomegalovirus infection. Study as a whole: A matching HLA type, together with CMV infection, was signaled by public TCR beta signatures.

TCRdb re-derived calls from the reads in MiXCR, one entry per CDR3 protein. The sample holds fewer than 550,000 distinct CDR3 sequences, 16% seen once. Study-level results: HLA-C-restricted, CMV-specific TCR beta clonotypes were dominant ex vivo.

The ends lost 8 bases at V and 0 bases at J; junction bases unmatched: 3. Germline CDR1 reads SNHLY; CDR2 reads FYNNEI. CDR3 size: 14 residues. The sample was CD8+ T cells from PBMCs. The TCR was taken from a human donor in good health (CMV status not recorded). Some clones in this sample may be carry-over from other donors' samples. The genes are TRBV2 and TRBJ2-7; the match to TRBD2 covers 11 bases. CDR3 sequence: CASDTSGSSYEQYF. CDR3 DNA sequence: TGTGCCAGCGATACTAGCGGGAGCTCCTACGAGCAGTACTTC.